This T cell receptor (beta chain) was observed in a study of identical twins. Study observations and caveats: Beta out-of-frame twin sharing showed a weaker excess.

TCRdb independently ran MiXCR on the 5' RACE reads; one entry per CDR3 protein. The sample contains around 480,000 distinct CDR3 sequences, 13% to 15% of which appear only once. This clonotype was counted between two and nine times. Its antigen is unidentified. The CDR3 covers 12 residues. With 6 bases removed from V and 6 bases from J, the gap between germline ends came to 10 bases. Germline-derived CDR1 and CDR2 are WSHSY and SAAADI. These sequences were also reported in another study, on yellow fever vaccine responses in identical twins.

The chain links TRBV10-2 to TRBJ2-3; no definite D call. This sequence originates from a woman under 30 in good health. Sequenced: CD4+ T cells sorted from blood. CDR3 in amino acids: CASRFGMDTQYF. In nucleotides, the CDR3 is TGCGCCAGCAGATTTGGGATGGATACGCAGTATTTT.